These 6 T cell receptor beta chains share one sample of origin, sequenced in a study of T cell repertoires in cytomegalovirus infection. TCRdb ran MiXCR on the reads and lists one entry per CDR3 protein. The sample contains some 350,000 distinct CDR3 sequences, 15% to 20% of which appear only once. The sample comprised PBMCs. The receptors originated from a human donor in good health (CMV status not recorded). Some clones in this sample may be carry-over from other donors' samples.

As for this clonotype: A junction boundary mismatches the germline segment, possibly from a read error. The chain carries TRBV11-3 and TRBJ2-1, with D possibly matching TRBD1 (7 bases). CDR1 SGHNT and CDR2 YENEEA come from the germline V gene. The length of the CDR3 is 13 residues. The CDR3 DNA is TGTGCCTGCAGCTCCGGGGGCTGGACAGGGCAGTTCTTC. Translating it yields CACSSGGWTGQFF.

This clonotype came up many times. The chain joins TRBV7-9 to TRBJ2-3, with 13 bases that match TRBD2. Trimming took 5 bases from V and 0 from J; bases not matched to a gene: 2. CDR3 length: 16 residues. CDR1 and CDR2 from the germline V gene are SEHNR and FQNEAQ (reference sequence). CDR3 coding DNA: TGTGCCAGCAGCCCGGGACTAGCGGGGAGCACAGATACGCAGTATTTT. This codes for CASSPGLAGSTDTQYF.

This clonotype was counted at least ten times. The chain employs TRBV6-2 or TRBV6-3 and TRBJ2-3, with a possible D match to TRBD2 (6 bases). The CDR3 has 15 residues. Germline V gene data show CDR1 as MNHEY and CDR2 as SVGEGT. V was pared by 6 bases and J by 4 bases, with 17 bases between. In DNA form, the CDR3 reads TGTGCCAGCAGCCTTATCCCGGGACTTGCAGATACGCAGTATTTT. Its translation: CASSLIPGLADTQYF.

The V gene is TRBV6-2 or TRBV6-3, the J gene TRBJ1-4, with D hard to call. V was trimmed by 5 bases and J by 6 bases, leaving 13 bases between them. The germline V gene has CDR1 MNHEY and CDR2 SVGEGT. The CDR3 totals 14 residues. CDR3 nucleotides: TGTGCCAGCAGTGAATGGGGTTTGGATGAAAAACTGTTTTTT. Protein sequence: CASSEWGLDEKLFF.

The chain couples TRBV4-2 to TRBJ2-3, with 9 positions matching TRBD1. Germline loops: CDR1 LGHNA, CDR2 YNFKEQ. V trimming: 0 bases; J trimming: 5 bases; junction bases outside the gene matches: 3. CDR3 length equals 15 residues. The CDR3 bases are TGTGCCAGCAGCCAAGAGGGGACAGGGAGAGATACGCAGTATTTT. Its protein product is CASSQEGTGRDTQYF.

The rearrangement links TRBV20-1 to TRBJ1-4; D uncertain. The length of the CDR3 is 13 residues. Germline CDR1 reads DFQATT; CDR2 reads SNEGSKA (reference sequence). With 4 bases removed from V and 8 bases from J, the gap between germline ends came to 14 bases. The CDR3 reads CSATFPVEEKLFF. Written as DNA, the CDR3 is TGCAGTGCTACTTTCCCCGTGGAGGAAAAACTGTTTTTT.